The sequence of this TCR beta chain was determined in a study of T cell changes during pregnancy in multiple sclerosis. Assay used: immunoSEQ multiplex PCR; TCRdb lists only in-frame clones, some missing. The repertoire holds about 30,000 clones, with about nine tenths as singletons. There are 11 residues in the CDR3. Germline V gene sequence: CDR1 MNHEY, CDR2 SMNVEV (reference sequence). This specimen consisted of CD8+ T cells from peripheral blood mononuclear cells, obtained before pregnancy. The clonotype was recovered from a female donor with multiple sclerosis, enrolled in a pregnancy study. The J gene is TRBJ2-7, the V gene TRBV27; 7 bases match TRBD2. CDR3 sequence reads: CLASGNYEQYF. The CDR3 coding sequence is TGTTTGGCTAGCGGAAACTACGAGCAGTACTTC.